The clone carrying this TCR beta chain was counted a few times. This sample stems from a study of blood T cell repertoires in COVID-19. Overall study: The United States, Italy and Spain provided the acute and convalescent COVID-19 samples. In each case, the material was cDNA or gDNA derived from T cells, B-cell-depleted T cells, or PBMCs.

Germline loops: CDR1 LNHDA, CDR2 SQIVND (reference sequence). V trimming: 7 bases; J trimming: 4 bases; junction bases outside the gene matches: 3. This CDR3 has 14 amino acids. Methods used by the authors: Nucleated cell counts were estimated from reference gene primer amplification. Only in-frame clones appear in the TCRdb table, and some are missing; sequencing was by immunoSEQ multiplex PCR. V and J calls and clone size follow that table, whereas D and trimming were derived from the DNA. The sample holds 140,000 to 150,000 clones, approximately 84% seen once. Sequenced material: peripheral blood. The rearrangement joins TRBV19 to TRBJ2-1; 11 bases match TRBD2. This clonotype was sampled from a human donor in a cohort sampled during active COVID-19. DNA for the CDR3: TGTGCCAGTACCGGGACTAGCGGATACAATGAGCAGTTCTTC. It is translated as CASTGTSGYNEQFF.